The text below deals with one T cell receptor (beta chain). During active infection, Seattle patients enrolled and were then monitored through disease. The CDR3 sequence is 11 residues long. The germline V gene encodes CDR1 SEHNR and CDR2 FQNEAQ (reference sequence). V was trimmed by 7 bases and J by 6 bases, leaving 7 bases between them. This entry is derived from a study of blood T cell repertoires in COVID-19. Overall study: Samples representing acute and convalescent COVID-19 were sourced from the United States, Italy and Spain.

Sequenced by immunoSEQ multiplex PCR; TCRdb stores in-frame clones only, minus some. In the table there are under 110,000 clones, about three quarters of which are singletons. This receptor was identified in an elderly man with COVID-19, enrolled during active disease. Sequenced: peripheral blood. This rearrangement joins TRBV7-9 to TRBJ1-5; D gene ambiguous. The CDR3 DNA reads TGTGCCAGCATCCCATTTCAGCCCCAGCATTTT. Amino acids: CASIPFQPQHF.